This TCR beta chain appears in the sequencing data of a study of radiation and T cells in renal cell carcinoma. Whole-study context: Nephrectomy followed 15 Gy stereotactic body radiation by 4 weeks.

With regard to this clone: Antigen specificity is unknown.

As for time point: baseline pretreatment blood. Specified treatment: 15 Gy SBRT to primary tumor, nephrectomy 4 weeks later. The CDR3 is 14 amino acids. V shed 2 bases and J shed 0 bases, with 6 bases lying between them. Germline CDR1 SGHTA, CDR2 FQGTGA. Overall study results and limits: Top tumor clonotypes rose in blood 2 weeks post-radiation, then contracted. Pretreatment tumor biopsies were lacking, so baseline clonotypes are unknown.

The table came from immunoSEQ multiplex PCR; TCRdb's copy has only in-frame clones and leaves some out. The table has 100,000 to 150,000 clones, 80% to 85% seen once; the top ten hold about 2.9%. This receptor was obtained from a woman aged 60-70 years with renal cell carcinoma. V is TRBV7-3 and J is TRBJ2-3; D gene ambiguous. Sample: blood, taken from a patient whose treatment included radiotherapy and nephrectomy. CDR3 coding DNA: TGTGCCAGCAGCTTACACCCGAGCACAGATACGCAGTATTTT. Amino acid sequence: CASSLHPSTDTQYF.